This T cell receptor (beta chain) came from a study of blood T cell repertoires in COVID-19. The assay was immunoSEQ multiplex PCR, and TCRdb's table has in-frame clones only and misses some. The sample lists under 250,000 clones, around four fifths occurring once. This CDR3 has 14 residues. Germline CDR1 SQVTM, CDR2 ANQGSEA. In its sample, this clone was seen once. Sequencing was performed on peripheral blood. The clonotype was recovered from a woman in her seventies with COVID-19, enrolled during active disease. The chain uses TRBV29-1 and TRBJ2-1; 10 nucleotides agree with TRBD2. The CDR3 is CSSGRTISYNEQFF. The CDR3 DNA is TGCAGTAGCGGGAGGACAATATCCTACAATGAGCAGTTCTTC.